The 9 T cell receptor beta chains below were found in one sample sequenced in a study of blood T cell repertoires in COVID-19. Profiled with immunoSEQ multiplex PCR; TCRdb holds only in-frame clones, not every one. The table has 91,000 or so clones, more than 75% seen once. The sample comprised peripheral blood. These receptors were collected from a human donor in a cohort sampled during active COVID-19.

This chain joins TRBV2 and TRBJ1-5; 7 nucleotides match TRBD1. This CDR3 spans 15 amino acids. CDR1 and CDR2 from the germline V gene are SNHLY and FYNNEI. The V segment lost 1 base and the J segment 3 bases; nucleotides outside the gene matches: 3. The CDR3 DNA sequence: TGTGCCAGCAGTGAAGGGACAGGAGACAATCAGCCCCAGCATTTT. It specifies CASSEGTGDNQPQHF.

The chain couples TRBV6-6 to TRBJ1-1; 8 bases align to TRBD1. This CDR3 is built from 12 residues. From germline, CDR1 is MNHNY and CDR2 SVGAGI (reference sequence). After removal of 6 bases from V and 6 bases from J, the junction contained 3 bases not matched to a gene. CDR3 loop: CASRAGGPEAFF. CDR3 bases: TGTGCCAGCAGGGCAGGGGGCCCTGAAGCTTTCTTT.

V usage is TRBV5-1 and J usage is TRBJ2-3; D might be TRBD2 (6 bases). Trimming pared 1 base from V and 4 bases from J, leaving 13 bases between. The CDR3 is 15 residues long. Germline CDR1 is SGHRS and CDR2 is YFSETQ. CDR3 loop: CASSLREFPPDTQYF. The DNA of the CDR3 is TGCGCCAGCAGCTTGCGGGAGTTCCCGCCAGATACGCAGTATTTT.

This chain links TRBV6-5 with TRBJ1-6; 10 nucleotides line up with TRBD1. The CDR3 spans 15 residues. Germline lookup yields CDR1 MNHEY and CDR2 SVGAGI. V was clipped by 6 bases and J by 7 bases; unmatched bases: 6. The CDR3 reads CASSSTGGHNSPLHF. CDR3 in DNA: TGTGCCAGCAGCTCGACAGGGGGCCACAATTCACCCCTCCACTTT.

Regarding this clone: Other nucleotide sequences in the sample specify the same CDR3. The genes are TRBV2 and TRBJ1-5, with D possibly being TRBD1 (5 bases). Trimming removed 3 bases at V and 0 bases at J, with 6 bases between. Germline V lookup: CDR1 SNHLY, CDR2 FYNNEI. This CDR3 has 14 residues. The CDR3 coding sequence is TGTGCCAGCAGTGAGGGGGGTAGCAATCAGCCCCAGCATTTT. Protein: CASSEGGSNQPQHF.

DNA for the CDR3: TGTGCCAGCAGCTCAATGACAGGGGGCTTTGGCTACACCTTC. It yields the protein CASSSMTGGFGYTF. The chain links TRBV7-6 to TRBJ1-2, with 10 positions matching TRBD1. The CDR3 sequence is 14 residues long. Germline CDR1 is SGHVS and CDR2 is FNYEAQ. V lost 4 bases to trimming and J lost 7 bases; unmatched junction nucleotides: 6.

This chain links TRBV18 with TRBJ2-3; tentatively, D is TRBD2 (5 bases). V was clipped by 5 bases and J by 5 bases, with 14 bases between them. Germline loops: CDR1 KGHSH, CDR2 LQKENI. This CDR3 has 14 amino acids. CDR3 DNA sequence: TGTGCCAGCTCAGCCTTTGGGAGTGGAGATACGCAGTATTTT. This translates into CASSAFGSGDTQYF. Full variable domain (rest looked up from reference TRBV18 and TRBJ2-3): NAGVMQNPRHLVRRRGQEARLRCSPMKGHSHVYWYRQLPEEGLKFMVYLQKENIIDESGMPKERFSAEFPKEGPSILRIQQVVRGDSAAYFCASSAFGSGDTQYFGPGTRLTVL.

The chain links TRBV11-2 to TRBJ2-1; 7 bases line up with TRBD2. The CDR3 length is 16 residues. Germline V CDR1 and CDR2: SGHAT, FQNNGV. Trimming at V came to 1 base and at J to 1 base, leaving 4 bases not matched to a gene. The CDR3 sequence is CASSLGSSGSYNEQFF. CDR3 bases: TGTGCCAGCAGCTTAGGGTCTAGCGGTTCCTACAATGAGCAGTTCTTC. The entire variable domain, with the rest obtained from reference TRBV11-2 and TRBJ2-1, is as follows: EAGVAQSPRYKIIEKRQSVAFWCNPISGHATLYWYQQILGQGPKLLIQFQNNGVVDDSQLPKDRFSAERLKGVDSTLKIQPAKLEDSAVYLCASSLGSSGSYNEQFFGPGTRLTVL.

The chain's CDR3 is CASSLGAREQYF. In DNA form, the CDR3 reads TGTGCCAGCAGCTTAGGGGCTCGCGAGCAGTACTTC. This sequence joins TRBV11-2 and TRBJ2-7; D unclear. Germline loops: CDR1 SGHAT, CDR2 FQNNGV. CDR3 length: 12 amino acids. The V and J ends lost 1 base and 6 bases respectively, with 7 bases between them.